This section outlines one TCR beta chain sequence together with its context. All of the isolated RNA was reverse transcribed, so expressed TCRB transcripts were sequenced. Here immunoSEQ multiplex PCR was the method, and the copy in TCRdb shows in-frame clones only, minus some. Here the sample spans 600,000 to 650,000 clones, around 15% being singletons. The data originate from a study of beta chain features in type 1 diabetes. V shed 5 bases and J shed 4 bases, with 9 bases lying between them. This CDR3 comprises 12 residues. Per the germline V gene, CDR1 is SGDLS and CDR2 is YYNGEE. The specimen sequenced was naive CD4+ T cells from blood. The chain recombines TRBV9 with TRBJ1-2, with D unresolved. This receptor was identified in a man between 18 and 29 years old in good health. The CDR3 loop reads CASRRDGYGYTF. The CDR3 DNA reads TGTGCCAGCAGACGAGACGGCTATGGCTACACCTTC.